This T cell receptor beta chain comes out of a study of T cells in Graves' hyperthyroidism and ophthalmopathy. Many counts were recorded for this clonotype. This CDR3 has 14 residues. V was shortened by 2 bases and J by 0 bases, with 6 bases between the two germline ends. There were TCR beta CDR3 regions amplified from RNA transcripts. With the HTBI primer set, the TCR CDR3 went through a first round of RT-PCR. TCRdb re-called the multiplex PCR reads through MiXCR, storing one row per CDR3 protein. The sample holds a few hundred thousand distinct CDR3 sequences, roughly 20% seen once. This chain connects TRBV12-3 or TRBV12-4 to TRBJ2-3; perhaps TRBD2 as D (5 bases). The sequencing input was blood. The receptor comes from a man aged 18 to 29 with Graves' ophthalmopathy. This chain's CDR3 is CASSLRRSTDTQYF. The CDR3 bases are TGTGCCAGCAGTTTACGGAGGAGCACAGATACGCAGTATTTT.